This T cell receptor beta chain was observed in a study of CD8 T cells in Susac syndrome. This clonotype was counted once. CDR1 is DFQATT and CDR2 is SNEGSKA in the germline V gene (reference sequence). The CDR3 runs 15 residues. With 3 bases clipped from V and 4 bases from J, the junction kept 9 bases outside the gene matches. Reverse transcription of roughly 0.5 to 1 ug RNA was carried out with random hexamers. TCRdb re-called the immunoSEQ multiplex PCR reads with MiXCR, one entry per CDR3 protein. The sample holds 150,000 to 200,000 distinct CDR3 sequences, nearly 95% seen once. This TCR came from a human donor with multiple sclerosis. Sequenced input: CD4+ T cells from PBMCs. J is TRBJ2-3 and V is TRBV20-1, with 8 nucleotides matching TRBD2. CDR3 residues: CSASGRATVSDTQYF. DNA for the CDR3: TGCAGTGCTAGCGGGAGGGCCACTGTCTCAGATACGCAGTATTTT.